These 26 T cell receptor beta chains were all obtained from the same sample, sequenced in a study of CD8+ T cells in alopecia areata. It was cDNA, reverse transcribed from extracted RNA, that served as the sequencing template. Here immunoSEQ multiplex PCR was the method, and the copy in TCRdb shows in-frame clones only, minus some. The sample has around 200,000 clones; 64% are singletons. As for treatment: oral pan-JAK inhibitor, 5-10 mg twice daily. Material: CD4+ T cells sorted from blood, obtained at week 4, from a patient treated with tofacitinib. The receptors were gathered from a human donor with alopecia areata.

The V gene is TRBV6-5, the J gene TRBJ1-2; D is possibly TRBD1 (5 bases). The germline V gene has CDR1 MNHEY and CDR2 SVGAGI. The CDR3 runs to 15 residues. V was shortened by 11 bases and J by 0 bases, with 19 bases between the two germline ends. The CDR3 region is CAVRGGDASNYGYTF. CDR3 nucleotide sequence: TGTGCCGTACGGGGAGGGGACGCCTCTAACTATGGCTACACCTTC.

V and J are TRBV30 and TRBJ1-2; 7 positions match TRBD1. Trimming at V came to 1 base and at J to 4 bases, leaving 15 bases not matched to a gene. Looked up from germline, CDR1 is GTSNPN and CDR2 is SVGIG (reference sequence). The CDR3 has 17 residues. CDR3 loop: CAWSGQGVYRPRYGYTF. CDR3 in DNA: TGTGCCTGGAGTGGCCAGGGGGTTTATAGGCCTCGCTATGGCTACACCTTC. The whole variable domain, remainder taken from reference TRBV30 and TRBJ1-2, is SQTIHQWPATLVQPVGSPLSLECTVEGTSNPNLYWYRQAAGRGLQLLFYSVGIGQISSEVPQNLSASRPQDRQFILSSKKLLLSDSGFYLCAWSGQGVYRPRYGYTFGSGTRLTVV.

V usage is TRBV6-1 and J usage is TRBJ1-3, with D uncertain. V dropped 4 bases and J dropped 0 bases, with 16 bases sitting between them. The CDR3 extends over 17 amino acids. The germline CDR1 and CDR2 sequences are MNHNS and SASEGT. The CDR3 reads CASSADLPGSSGNTIYF. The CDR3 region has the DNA TGTGCCAGCAGTGCCGACCTTCCGGGCAGCTCTGGAAACACCATATATTTT.

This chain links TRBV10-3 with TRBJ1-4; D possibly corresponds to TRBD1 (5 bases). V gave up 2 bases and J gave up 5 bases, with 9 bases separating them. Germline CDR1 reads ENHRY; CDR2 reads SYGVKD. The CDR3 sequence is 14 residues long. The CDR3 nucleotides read TGTGCCATCAGTGAGCAGGGCCGGAATGAAAAACTGTTTTTT. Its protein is CAISEQGRNEKLFF.

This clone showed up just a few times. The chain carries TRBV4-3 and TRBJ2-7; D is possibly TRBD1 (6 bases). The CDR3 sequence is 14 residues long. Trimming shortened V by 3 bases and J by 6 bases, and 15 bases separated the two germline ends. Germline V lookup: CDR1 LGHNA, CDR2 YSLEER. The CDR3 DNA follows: TGCGCCAGCAGCCACGAAAACAGGGCGAGCGAGCAGTACTTC. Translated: CASSHENRASEQYF.

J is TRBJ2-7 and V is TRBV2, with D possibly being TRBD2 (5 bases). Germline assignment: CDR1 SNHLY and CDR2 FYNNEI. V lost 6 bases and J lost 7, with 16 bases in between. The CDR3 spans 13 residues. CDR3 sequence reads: CASRSGVWGEQYF. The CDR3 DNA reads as TGTGCCAGCAGGTCCGGGGTTTGGGGTGAGCAGTACTTC.

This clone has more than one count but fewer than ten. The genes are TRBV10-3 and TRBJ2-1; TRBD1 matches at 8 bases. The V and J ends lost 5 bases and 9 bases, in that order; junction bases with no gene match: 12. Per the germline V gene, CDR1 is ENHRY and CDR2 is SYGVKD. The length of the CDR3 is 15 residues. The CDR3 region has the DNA TGTGCCATCAGTAGACCGACAGGGGATATCGGTGAGCAGTTCTTC. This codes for CAISRPTGDIGEQFF.

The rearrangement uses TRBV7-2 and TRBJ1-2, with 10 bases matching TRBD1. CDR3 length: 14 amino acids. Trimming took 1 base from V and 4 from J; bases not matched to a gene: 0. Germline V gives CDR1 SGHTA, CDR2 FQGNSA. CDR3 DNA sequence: TGTGCCAGCAGCTTAGGGACAGGGGGCTATGGCTACACCTTC. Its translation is CASSLGTGGYGYTF.

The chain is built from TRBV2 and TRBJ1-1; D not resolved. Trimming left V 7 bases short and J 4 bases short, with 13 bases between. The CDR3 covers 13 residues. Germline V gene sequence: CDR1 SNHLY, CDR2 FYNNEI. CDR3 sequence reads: CASNNDGGTEAFF. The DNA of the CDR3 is TGTGCCAGCAACAATGACGGCGGCACTGAAGCTTTCTTT.

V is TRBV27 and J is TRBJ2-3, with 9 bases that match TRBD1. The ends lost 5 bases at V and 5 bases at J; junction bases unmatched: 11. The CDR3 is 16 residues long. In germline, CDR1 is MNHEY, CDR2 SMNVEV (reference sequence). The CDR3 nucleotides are TGTGCCAGCAGTCCCACCCCGGGACAGGGAATAGATACGCAGTATTTT. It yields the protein CASSPTPGQGIDTQYF.

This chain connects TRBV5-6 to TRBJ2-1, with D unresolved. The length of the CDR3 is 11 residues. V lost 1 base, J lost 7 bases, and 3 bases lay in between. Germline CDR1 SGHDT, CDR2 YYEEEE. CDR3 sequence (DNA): TGTGCCAGCAGCTTGCAAAATGAGCAGTTCTTC. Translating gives CASSLQNEQFF.

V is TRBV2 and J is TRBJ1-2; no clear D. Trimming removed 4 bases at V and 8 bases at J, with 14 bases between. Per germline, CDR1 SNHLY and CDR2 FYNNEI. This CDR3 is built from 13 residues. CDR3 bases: TGTGCCAGCAGTGGACGACCCTCGGAAGGCTACACCTTC. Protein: CASSGRPSEGYTF.

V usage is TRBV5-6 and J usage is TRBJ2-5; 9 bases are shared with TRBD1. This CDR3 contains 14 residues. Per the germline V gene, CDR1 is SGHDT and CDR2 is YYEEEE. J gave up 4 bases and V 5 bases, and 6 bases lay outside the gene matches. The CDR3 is CASRGRTGAETQYF. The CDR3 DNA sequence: TGTGCCAGCAGGGGCAGGACAGGGGCAGAGACCCAGTACTTC.

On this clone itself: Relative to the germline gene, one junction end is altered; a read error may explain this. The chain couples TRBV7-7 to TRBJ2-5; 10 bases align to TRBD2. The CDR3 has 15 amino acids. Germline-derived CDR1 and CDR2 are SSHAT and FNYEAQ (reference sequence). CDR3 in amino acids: CASSLVAGGRGTQYF. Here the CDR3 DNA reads TGTGCTAGCAGCTTAGTAGCGGGGGGCCGGGGGACCCAGTACTTC.

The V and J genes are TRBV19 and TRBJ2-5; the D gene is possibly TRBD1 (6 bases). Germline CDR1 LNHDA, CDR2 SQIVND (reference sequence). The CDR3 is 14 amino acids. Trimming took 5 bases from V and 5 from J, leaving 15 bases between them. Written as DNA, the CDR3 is TGTGCCAGTAGTCCTACAGGGTCAGGGGAGACCCAGTACTTC. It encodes CASSPTGSGETQYF.

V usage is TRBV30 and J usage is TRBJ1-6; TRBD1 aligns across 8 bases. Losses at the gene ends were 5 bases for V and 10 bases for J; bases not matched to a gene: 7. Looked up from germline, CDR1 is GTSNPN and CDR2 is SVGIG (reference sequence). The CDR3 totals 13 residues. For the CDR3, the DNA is TGTGCCTGGGCCAGGGGGCTAGGATCACCCCTCCACTTT. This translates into CAWARGLGSPLHF.

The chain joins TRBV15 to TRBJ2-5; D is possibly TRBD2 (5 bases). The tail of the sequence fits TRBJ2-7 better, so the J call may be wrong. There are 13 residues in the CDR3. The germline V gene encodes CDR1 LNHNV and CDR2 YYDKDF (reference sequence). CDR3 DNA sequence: TGTGCCACCAGCACGGAACTAGCCTACGAGCAGTACTTC. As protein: CATSTELAYEQYF.

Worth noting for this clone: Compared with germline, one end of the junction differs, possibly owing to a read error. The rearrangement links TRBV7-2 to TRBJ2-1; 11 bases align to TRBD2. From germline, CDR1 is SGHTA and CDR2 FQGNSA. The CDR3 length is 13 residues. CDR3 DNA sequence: TGTGCCAGCAGACTAGCGGGGGCCCTTTTCGCGGTCTTC. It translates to CASRLAGALFAVF.

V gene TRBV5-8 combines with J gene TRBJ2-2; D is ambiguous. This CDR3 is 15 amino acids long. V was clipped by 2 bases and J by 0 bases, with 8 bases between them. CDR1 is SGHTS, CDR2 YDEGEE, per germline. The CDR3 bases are TGTGCCAGCAGCTTCCCGATTACGAACACCGGGGAGCTGTTTTTT. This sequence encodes CASSFPITNTGELFF.

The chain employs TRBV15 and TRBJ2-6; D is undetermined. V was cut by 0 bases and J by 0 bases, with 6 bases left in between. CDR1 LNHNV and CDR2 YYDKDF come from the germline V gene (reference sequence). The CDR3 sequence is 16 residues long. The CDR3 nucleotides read TGTGCCACCAGCAGAGATCTGGCCTCTGGGGCCAACGTCCTGACTTTC. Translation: CATSRDLASGANVLTF.

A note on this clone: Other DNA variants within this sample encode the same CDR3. Written as DNA, the CDR3 is TGTGCCTGGAGTGCACAGGGGGTGGGCGAGCAGTACTTC. Its translation: CAWSAQGVGEQYF. The chain links TRBV30 to TRBJ2-7; 8 bases agree with TRBD1. J gave up 6 bases and V 1 base, and 5 bases lay outside the gene matches. CDR3 length: 13 amino acids. Germline CDR1 is GTSNPN and CDR2 is SVGIG (reference sequence).

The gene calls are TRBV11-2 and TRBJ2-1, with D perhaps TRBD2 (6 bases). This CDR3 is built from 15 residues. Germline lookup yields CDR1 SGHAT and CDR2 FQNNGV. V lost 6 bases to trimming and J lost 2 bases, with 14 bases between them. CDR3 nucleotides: TGTGCCAGCAGGAGCGTGGGGAGGACCTACAATGAGCAGTTCTTC. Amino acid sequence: CASRSVGRTYNEQFF.

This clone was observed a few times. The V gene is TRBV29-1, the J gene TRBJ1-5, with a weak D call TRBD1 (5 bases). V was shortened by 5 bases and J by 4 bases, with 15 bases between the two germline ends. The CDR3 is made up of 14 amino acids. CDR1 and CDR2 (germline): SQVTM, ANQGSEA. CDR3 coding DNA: TGCAGCGTTCGAGATGAGTCAGGGAATCAGCCCCAGCATTTT. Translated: CSVRDESGNQPQHF.

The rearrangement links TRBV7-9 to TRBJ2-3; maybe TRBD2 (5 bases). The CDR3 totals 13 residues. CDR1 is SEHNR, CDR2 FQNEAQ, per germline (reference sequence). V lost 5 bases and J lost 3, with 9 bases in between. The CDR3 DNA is TGTGCCAGCAGCGCGAGCGGTACAGATACGCAGTATTTT. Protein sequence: CASSASGTDTQYF. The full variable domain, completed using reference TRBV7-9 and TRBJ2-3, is DTGVSQNPRHKITKRGQNVTFRCDPISEHNRLYWYRQTLGQGPEFLTYFQNEAQLEKSRLLSDRFSAERPKGSFSTLEIQRTEQGDSAMYLCASSASGTDTQYFGPGTRLTVL.

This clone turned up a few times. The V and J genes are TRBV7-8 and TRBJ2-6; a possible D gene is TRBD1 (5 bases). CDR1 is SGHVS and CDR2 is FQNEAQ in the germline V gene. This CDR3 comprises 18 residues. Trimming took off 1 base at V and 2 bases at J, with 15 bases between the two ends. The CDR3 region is CASSLVRTKGTGANVLTF. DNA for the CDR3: TGTGCCAGCAGCTTAGTGCGGACAAAAGGGACTGGGGCCAACGTCCTGACTTTC.

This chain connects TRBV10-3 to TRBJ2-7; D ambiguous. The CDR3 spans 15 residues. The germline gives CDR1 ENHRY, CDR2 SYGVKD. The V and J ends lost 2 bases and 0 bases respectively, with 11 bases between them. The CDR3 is CAISEGSGGSYEQYF. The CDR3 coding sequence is TGTGCCATCAGTGAGGGCTCCGGCGGCTCCTACGAGCAGTACTTC.